Below are 8 T cell receptor beta chains sequenced from a single sample in a study of T cell responses to AZD1222 COVID-19 vaccine. Generated by immunoSEQ multiplex PCR, the TCRdb table keeps only in-frame clones and is missing some. The sample records under 150,000 clones, 89% being singletons. This specimen was peripheral blood, taken 28 days after the second AZD1222 dose. The receptors here all came from an adult who received the AZD1222 COVID-19 vaccine.

The chain joins TRBV7-3 to TRBJ1-6; 8 bases match TRBD1. The CDR3 is made up of 14 amino acids. The germline CDR1 and CDR2 sequences are SGHTA and FQGTGA. J gave up 11 bases and V 5 bases, and 8 bases lay outside the gene matches. CDR3 protein: CASSTGQGGTPLHF. CDR3 nucleotide sequence: TGTGCCAGCAGCACCGGACAGGGAGGAACACCCCTCCACTTT.

The chain has TRBV27 and TRBJ2-7; TRBD1 matches 7 bases. The length of the CDR3 is 15 residues. V was pared by 6 bases and J by 0 bases, with 8 bases of the junction left unmatched. The germline V gene has CDR1 MNHEY and CDR2 SMNVEV (reference sequence). This CDR3 is CASSPLGTVSYEQYF. CDR3 nucleotides: TGTGCCAGCAGCCCCCTGGGGACAGTCTCCTACGAGCAGTACTTC.

The chain employs TRBV10-3 and TRBJ2-5; a weak D match, TRBD1 (5 bases). Germline V gene lookup returns CDR1 ENHRY and CDR2 SYGVKD. The CDR3 spans 13 residues. V was trimmed by 10 bases and J by 2 bases, leaving 14 bases between them. The CDR3 spells CATVAREQETQYF. CDR3 nucleotides: TGTGCCACGGTGGCCAGGGAACAAGAGACCCAGTACTTC.

The V and J genes are TRBV6-6 and TRBJ2-7, with a possible D match to TRBD2 (5 bases). Trimming stripped 0 bases from V and 6 bases from J, with 9 bases between. The CDR3 spans 13 residues. Per the germline V gene, CDR1 is MNHNY and CDR2 is SVGAGI (reference sequence). The CDR3 DNA reads TGTGCCAGCAGTTACTCGCTGGGGAGCGAGCAGTACTTC. The encoded protein is CASSYSLGSEQYF.

The V gene is TRBV4-2, the J gene TRBJ1-2; unclear D gene. This CDR3 contains 15 residues. Deletions cut 0 bases from V and 1 base from J, with 9 bases between. Looked up from germline, CDR1 is LGHNA and CDR2 is YNFKEQ. CDR3 nucleotides: TGTGCCAGCAGCCAAGAAACGCAGTTTAACTATGGCTACACCTTC. Protein: CASSQETQFNYGYTF.

The gene calls are TRBV12-5 and TRBJ1-1; D gene unclear. This CDR3 region has 14 residues. V lost 8 bases and J lost 1, with 14 bases in between. Germline V gives CDR1 LGHNT, CDR2 FRNRAP. CDR3 DNA sequence: TGTGCTAGTAGGCCCTCTTGGGGGAACACTGAAGCTTTCTTT. Translating gives CASRPSWGNTEAFF.

J is TRBJ2-3 and V is TRBV10-1; 8 bases align to TRBD2. J was trimmed by 6 bases and V by 3 bases; bases with no gene match: 8. The CDR3 consists of 15 residues. Germline CDR1 WNHNN, CDR2 SYGVQD (reference sequence). CDR3 region: CASSDPSGSGDTQYF. CDR3 bases: TGCGCCAGCAGTGACCCCAGCGGGAGTGGGGATACGCAGTATTTT.

The genes are TRBV11-2 and TRBJ2-7; the D gene is possibly TRBD2 (5 bases). CDR3 length: 15 residues. Germline V gene data show CDR1 as SGHAT and CDR2 as FQNNGV. V lost 5 bases, J lost 2 bases, and 16 bases lay in between. CDR3 sequence: CASSLLTGGPYEQYF. The CDR3 coding sequence is TGTGCCAGCAGCCTACTTACCGGAGGTCCCTACGAGCAGTACTTC.